The 20 T cell receptor beta chains below all came from one sample that was sequenced in a study of CD8 T cells in ankylosing spondylitis. MiXCR was run by TCRdb on the 5' RACE reads, yielding one entry per CDR3 protein. The sample has tens of thousands of distinct CDR3 sequences, approximately 30% seen once; the top ten hold 55% to 75%. The sequencing sample was made of blood, either unsorted or a sorted T cell fraction (not recorded which). The origin of the receptors is a male donor with ankylosing spondylitis or in good health (not recorded which).

The CDR3 reads CASSLALGGTYEQYV. CDR3 sequence (DNA): TGTGCCAGCAGCTTAGCGCTTGGCGGCACCTACGAGCAGTACGTC. The genes are TRBV7-9 and TRBJ2-7, with D unresolved. CDR1 and CDR2 from the germline V gene are SEHNR and FQNEAQ (reference sequence). V lost 0 bases to trimming and J lost 2 bases, with 11 bases between them. The CDR3 has 15 amino acids.

The genes are TRBV12-2 and TRBJ2-1; the table's D call, TRBD2, was not checked against the DNA. TRBV12-2 is deemed a pseudogene. The CDR3 length is 16 residues. The CDR3 sequence is CASRGPPGSSYNEQFF. The DNA of the CDR3 is TGTGCAAGTCGCGGCCCTCCAGGGAGCTCCTACAATGAGCAGTTCTTC.

The rearrangement joins TRBV24-1 to TRBJ2-5; no reliable D call. The V gene lost 0 bases and the J gene lost 10 bases, with 2 bases spanning the gap. CDR1 is KGHDR, CDR2 SFDVKD, per germline. The CDR3 consists of 10 residues. DNA for the CDR3: TGTGCCACCAGTGATTTGGGCCAGTACTTC. Amino acid sequence: CATSDLGQYF.

A few counts support this clonotype. The chain links TRBV5-6 to TRBJ2-5; D uncertain. Trimming stripped 4 bases from V and 1 base from J, with 20 bases between. The CDR3 consists of 17 residues. Germline V gives CDR1 SGHDT, CDR2 YYEEEE. As DNA, the CDR3 is TGTGCCAGCAGCCACCTTCGGCACAGCTCGGGCCAAGAGACCCAGTACTTC. This gives the protein CASSHLRHSSGQETQYF.

This clonotype was picked up a small number of times. The chain has TRBV4-1 and TRBJ1-1, with a weak D call TRBD1 (5 bases). The CDR3 extends over 15 amino acids. Trimming left V 0 bases short and J 1 base short, with 9 bases between. The germline V gene encodes CDR1 MGHRA and CDR2 YSYEKL. This CDR3 is CASSQDPGQNTEAFF. In nucleotides, the CDR3 is TGCGCCAGCAGCCAAGATCCGGGGCAGAACACTGAAGCTTTCTTT.

CDR3 sequence (DNA): TGCAGTGCTAGAGAAGCATCGGACAGACTTACACCTGAAGCTTTCTTT. This encodes CSAREASDRLTPEAFF. V usage is TRBV20-1 and J usage is TRBJ1-1; weak D call: TRBD1 (6 bases). The CDR3 extends over 16 amino acids. In germline, CDR1 is DFQATT, CDR2 SNEGSKA (reference sequence). V was cut by 0 bases and J by 6 bases, with 20 bases left in between.

The V and J genes are TRBV20-1 and TRBJ2-7, with 7 nucleotides matching TRBD2. CDR1 and CDR2 (germline): DFQATT, SNEGSKA (reference sequence). This CDR3 is built from 12 residues. Trimming cost V 6 bases and J 7 bases; bases outside gene matches: 9. The CDR3 coding sequence is TGCAGTGCCCGCGGGGGAGGCGGAGAGCAGTACTTC. Amino acids: CSARGGGGEQYF.

At least ten counts were recorded for this clonotype. The rearrangement uses TRBV20-1 and TRBJ2-3, with unresolved D. The germline V and J ends were trimmed by 8 bases and 2 bases, with 14 bases remaining between them. Germline-derived CDR1 and CDR2 are DFQATT and SNEGSKA (reference sequence). CDR3 size: 13 residues. CDR3 amino acids: CSLAADDTDTQYF. As DNA, the CDR3 is TGCAGTCTTGCGGCGGACGACACAGATACGCAGTATTTT.

This clonotype was seen a few times. The chain uses TRBV5-1 and TRBJ2-7, with D perhaps being TRBD1 or TRBD2 (5 bases each). The CDR3 covers 15 residues. Germline CDR1 reads SGHRS; CDR2 reads YFSETQ. Trimming removed 0 bases from V and 6 bases from J, with 16 bases in between. CDR3 in DNA: TGCGCCAGCAGCTTGGGACTATCGGACATCACCGAGCAGTACTTC. It encodes CASSLGLSDITEQYF. Variable domain in full (rest from reference TRBV5-1 and TRBJ2-7): KAGVTQTPRYLIKTRGQQVTLSCSPISGHRSVSWYQQTPGQGLQFLFEYFSETQRNKGNFPGRFSGRQFSNSRSEMNVSTLELGDSALYLCASSLGLSDITEQYFGPGTRLTVT.

This chain links TRBV5-1 with TRBJ1-4, with D possibly TRBD1 on 5 matching bases. This CDR3 spans 15 amino acids. CDR1 is SGHRS and CDR2 is YFSETQ in the germline V gene. Trimming took 6 bases from V and 3 from J, leaving 15 bases between them. This CDR3 reads CASTKVGGANEKLFF. DNA for the CDR3: TGCGCCAGCACCAAAGTGGGGGGAGCTAATGAAAAACTGTTTTTT.

The table lists this clonotype with a few counts. The chain combines TRBV28 with TRBJ1-3; D gene unclear. Per germline, CDR1 MDHEN and CDR2 SYDVKM. Deletions cut 5 bases from V and 0 bases from J, with 14 bases between. CDR3 length equals 16 residues. The CDR3 sequence is CASSPPRGSSGNTIYF. CDR3 DNA sequence: TGTGCCAGCAGTCCTCCCCGTGGCAGCTCTGGAAACACCATATATTTT.

This clonotype appeared a few times. CDR3 DNA sequence: TGTGCCAGCAGCCCGGATACAGGGTTCGGCACCGGGGAGCTGTTTTTT. It translates to CASSPDTGFGTGELFF. The J gene is TRBJ2-2, the V gene TRBV7-9; TRBD1 is a possible D gene (6 bases). The CDR3 is 16 amino acids. With 5 bases removed from V and 4 bases from J, the gap between germline ends came to 17 bases. Germline CDR1 is SEHNR and CDR2 is FQNEAQ (reference sequence). Looking up the rest from reference TRBV7-9 and TRBJ2-2 gives the full variable domain: DTGVSQNPRHKITKRGQNVTFRCDPISEHNRLYWYRQTLGQGPEFLTYFQNEAQLEKSRLLSDRFSAERPKGSFSTLEIQRTEQGDSAMYLCASSPDTGFGTGELFFGEGSRLTVL.

This clonotype has a handful of counts. This rearrangement joins TRBV5-1 to TRBJ2-1, with D perhaps matching TRBD1 or TRBD2 (5 bases each). CDR3 length equals 14 residues. V dropped 3 bases and J dropped 6 bases, with 13 bases sitting between them. CDR1 SGHRS and CDR2 YFSETQ come from the germline V gene. As DNA, the CDR3 is TGCGCCAGCAGCTACGGGGCGGTCCTCAATGAGCAGTTCTTC. Protein product: CASSYGAVLNEQFF.

This sequence joins TRBV7-3 and TRBJ2-1; D ambiguous. The germline V gene has CDR1 SGHTA and CDR2 FQGTGA. The CDR3 consists of 14 residues. Trimming took off 0 bases at V and 7 bases at J, with 10 bases between the two ends. CDR3 bases: TGTGCCAGCAGCTTAACGGCCAGGTTAAATGAGCAGTTCTTC. Amino acids: CASSLTARLNEQFF.

V usage is TRBV6-1 and J usage is TRBJ2-3; the match to TRBD1 covers 7 bases. CDR1 is MNHNS, CDR2 SASEGT, per germline. The CDR3 consists of 15 residues. V was pared by 5 bases and J by 0 bases, with 5 bases of the junction left unmatched. The CDR3 loop reads CASSPRDRSTDTQYF. The CDR3 DNA sequence: TGTGCCAGCAGTCCCCGGGACAGAAGCACAGATACGCAGTATTTT.

V usage is TRBV27 and J usage is TRBJ1-5; 7 bases match TRBD1. The germline gives CDR1 MNHEY, CDR2 SMNVEV (reference sequence). Trimming cost V 0 bases and J 6 bases; bases outside gene matches: 11. The CDR3 runs 17 residues. DNA of the CDR3: TGTGCCAGCAGTTTATCCGGATACAGGGGTTCCGGTCAGCCCCAGCATTTT. Protein product: CASSLSGYRGSGQPQHF.

This sequence joins TRBV7-6 and TRBJ1-5, with D perhaps matching TRBD1 (6 bases). Trimming took off 5 bases at V and 0 bases at J, with 17 bases between the two ends. This CDR3 is built from 17 residues. The germline V gene encodes CDR1 SGHVS and CDR2 FNYEAQ. CDR3: CASSPHDRSYSNQPQHF. CDR3 bases: TGTGCCAGCAGCCCCCATGACAGGAGCTATAGCAATCAGCCCCAGCATTTT. Variable domain in full (rest from reference TRBV7-6 and TRBJ1-5): GAGVSQSPRYKVTKRGQDVALRCDPISGHVSLYWYRQALGQGPEFLTYFNYEAQQDKSGLPNDRFSAERPEGSISTLTIQRTEQRDSAMYRCASSPHDRSYSNQPQHFGDGTRLSIL.

V gene TRBV7-3 combines with J gene TRBJ1-4; no reliable D call. CDR1 and CDR2 (germline): SGHTA, FQGTGA. The CDR3 runs to 11 residues. V was cut by 11 bases and J by 7 bases, with 11 bases left in between. CDR3 coding DNA: TGTGCCGGTACGGGGTTTGAAAAACTGTTTTTT. Residues: CAGTGFEKLFF. Combining the CDR3 with reference TRBV7-3 and TRBJ1-4 gives the whole variable domain GAGVSQTPSNKVTEKGKYVELRCDPISGHTALYWYRQSLGQGPEFLIYFQGTGAADDSGLPNDRFFAVRPEGSVSTLKIQRTERGDSAVYLCAGTGFEKLFFGSGTQLSVL.

The chain employs TRBV7-2 and TRBJ2-1; 7 positions match TRBD1. Germline-derived CDR1 and CDR2 are SGHTA and FQGNSA. This CDR3 region has 13 residues. The trim removed 5 bases at V and 9 bases at J, leaving 7 bases unmatched. This CDR3 reads CASSPNRGGEQFF. DNA for the CDR3: TGTGCCAGCAGCCCGAACAGGGGTGGTGAGCAGTTCTTC.

The chain recombines TRBV28 with TRBJ2-5; D possibly corresponds to TRBD2 (7 bases). The CDR3 is 16 amino acids. Germline assignment: CDR1 MDHEN and CDR2 SYDVKM. The V end lost 4 bases, the J end lost 2 bases, and 17 bases lay between the germline ends. CDR3: CASSSPSGGGQETQYF. Written as DNA, the CDR3 is TGTGCCAGCAGTTCCCCTAGCGGAGGGGGTCAAGAGACCCAGTACTTC.